This T cell receptor (beta chain) was captured in a study of T cells in Graves' hyperthyroidism and ophthalmopathy. Diagnosis rested on symptoms, serum thyroxine and TRAb, thyroid ultrasound, and orbital computed tomography. This clonotype was seen ten or more times. Its target is not known. The TCR beta CDR3 regions underwent amplification using RNA transcripts as the source. The TCR CDR3 first-round RT-PCR relied on the HTBI primer set. TCRdb redid the calling of the multiplex PCR reads with MiXCR, one entry per CDR3 protein. The sample consists of roughly 380,000 distinct CDR3 sequences, more than 11% of them appearing once. Study results and caveats: Within blood appeared most thyroid clonotypes that had expanded above 0.001. A 13 V-J model separated ophthalmopathy from stable hyperthyroidism.

This CDR3 contains 15 residues. The V and J ends lost 3 bases and 0 bases, in that order; junction bases with no gene match: 3. CDR1 and CDR2 (germline): DFQATT, SNEGSKA (reference sequence). The rearrangement joins TRBV20-1 to TRBJ2-2, with 8 bases that match TRBD2. The sequenced sample was blood. This receptor was identified in a woman in her sixties or seventies with Graves' hyperthyroidism. Here the CDR3 reads CSARTSAANTGELFF. In DNA form, the CDR3 reads TGCAGTGCTAGGACTAGCGCCGCGAACACCGGGGAGCTGTTTTTT.